Below, one T cell receptor (beta chain) is given with its context. No cognate antigen has been identified for it. The input lacks base qualities; no much larger clone sits a single base away. Different DNA sequences within this sample yield the same CDR3. This specimen belongs to a study of shared clonotypes between healthy human individuals (dated by TCRdb to the early 2020s). General notes on the study: A couple of women and three men aged 18 to 49 years were included in the cohort. To estimate repertoire size and how much clonotypes are shared between individuals, the study performed deep sequencing of blood TCR repertoires from roughly five healthy adults. Per donor, three plates each were used for CD4 naive and CD4 memory, two for CD8 naive, and one for CD8 memory. Each donor's leukapheresis produced roughly between about 0.9 and 9.5 billion PBMCs. To increase sequencing depth and limit assay-specific biases, different laboratories used diverse techniques to prepare libraries and sequence TCR repertoires.

CDR1 and CDR2 were assigned from the germline V gene as KGHSH and LQKENI. The CDR3 numbers 13 residues from cysteine through phenylalanine. The only DNA kept is the CDR3, 39 bases in frame from the first base. V gives up 2 bases and J gives up 4 bases, and the segment between their germline ends measures 6 bases. Findings and caveats that apply to the study as a whole: The small number of donors limited the genetic and exposure-history diversity represented. Naive subsets generally had larger estimated clonotype richness than memory subsets. Rarefaction of sorted-subset datasets indicated incomplete sequencing despite the large sequencing depth. Pairwise subsampling indicated that sequencing depth was expected to affect the degree of clonotype sharing among donors. Only blood was sampled, and tissue TCR repertoires likely differ from those in blood. About 4.5% of naive CD4, 3.5% of naive CD8, roughly 2.4% of memory CD4, and approximately 0.39% of memory CD8 clonotypes were shared across a handful of donors. Compared with non-shared clonotypes, the clonotypes found in all four sorted-subset donors had higher generation probabilities.

Healthy HIV-negative adults with no recently reported acute infections or vaccinations were included as donors. Only Caucasian adults living in Nashville, Tennessee, USA were represented among the donors. CD4+ T cells were enriched by magnetic negative selection, after which naive cells were positively selected on CD45RA and the negative fraction was taken as the memory subset. Blood was collected by leukapheresis, and PBMCs were isolated by Ficoll-Histopaque density gradient centrifugation and then cryopreserved in liquid nitrogen vapor phase. Analytical flow cytometry was used to check the purity and quantity of every magnetically sorted T cell population. Genomic DNA was isolated from every sorted fraction and measured by UV absorbance on a Nanodrop 2000c. TCR CDR3 regions were amplified from genomic DNA by multiplex PCR using the deep immunoSEQ assay. For each cell subset, the extracted genomic DNA was distributed evenly across all wells of several immunoSEQ 96-well plates, and each plate served as one replicate. For sorted subsets, about 0.2 ug genomic DNA, equal to 30,000 or so T cell genomes, was loaded into each replicate PCR. The purified libraries were quantified using a Qubit 3.0 fluorometer, sized with a Bioanalyzer 2100, and then quantified again using the KAPA Library Quantification kit. A separate single-read 150-cycle Illumina NextSeq 550 flow cell was used to sequence each immunoSEQ 96-well plate. Per the authors' processing: Because only junctional sequences without quality scores were contained in the immunoSEQ output, filtering matching that applied to full-length reads could not be performed. To assign V/J genes and CDR3, sequences were annotated using PyIR, a Python wrapper for IgBLAST v1.9, with IMGT germline references. Reads with weak V/J assignments (E-value above 1e-6), missing CDR3, stop codons, out-of-frame junctions, or ambiguous translated residues were removed. V3J clonotypes were defined as sequences sharing an identical inferred V gene, J gene, and CDR3 amino acid sequence. To compute the percentage overlap between repertoires, the number of shared unique clonotypes was divided by the size of the smaller repertoire. Repertoire richness was assessed with RTK rarefaction, the Chao1 estimator, and Recon v2.1 estimates of unobserved clonotypes. Generation probabilities for all TCRbeta clonotypes obtained by the gDNA method from a few donors were computed using OLGA. In its TCRdb copy, this immuneACCESS table keeps in-frame sequences only and misses some clones. Where compared with another copy, unresolved V genes explain less than half of these, and the others have no known cause. V and J calls and clone size are as listed in that table; D and trimming were resolved from the DNA. Present in this sample are about 2.4 million clones, over 85% of which were seen just once. The ten largest account for approximately 0.37% of the sample.

The rearrangement joined TRBV18 to TRBJ1-5, with no confident D gene call. The source is a young man in good health. Some clones in this sample may be carry-over from other donors' samples. The sample taken for sequencing was naive CD4+ T cells from PBMCs. The sample's cell subset or site, from its label and the paper: CD45RA+ positively selected. The nucleotide sequence reads as follows: TGTGCCAGCTCACCAGGGATAAATCAGCCCCAGCATTTT. Its protein is CASSPGINQPQHF.